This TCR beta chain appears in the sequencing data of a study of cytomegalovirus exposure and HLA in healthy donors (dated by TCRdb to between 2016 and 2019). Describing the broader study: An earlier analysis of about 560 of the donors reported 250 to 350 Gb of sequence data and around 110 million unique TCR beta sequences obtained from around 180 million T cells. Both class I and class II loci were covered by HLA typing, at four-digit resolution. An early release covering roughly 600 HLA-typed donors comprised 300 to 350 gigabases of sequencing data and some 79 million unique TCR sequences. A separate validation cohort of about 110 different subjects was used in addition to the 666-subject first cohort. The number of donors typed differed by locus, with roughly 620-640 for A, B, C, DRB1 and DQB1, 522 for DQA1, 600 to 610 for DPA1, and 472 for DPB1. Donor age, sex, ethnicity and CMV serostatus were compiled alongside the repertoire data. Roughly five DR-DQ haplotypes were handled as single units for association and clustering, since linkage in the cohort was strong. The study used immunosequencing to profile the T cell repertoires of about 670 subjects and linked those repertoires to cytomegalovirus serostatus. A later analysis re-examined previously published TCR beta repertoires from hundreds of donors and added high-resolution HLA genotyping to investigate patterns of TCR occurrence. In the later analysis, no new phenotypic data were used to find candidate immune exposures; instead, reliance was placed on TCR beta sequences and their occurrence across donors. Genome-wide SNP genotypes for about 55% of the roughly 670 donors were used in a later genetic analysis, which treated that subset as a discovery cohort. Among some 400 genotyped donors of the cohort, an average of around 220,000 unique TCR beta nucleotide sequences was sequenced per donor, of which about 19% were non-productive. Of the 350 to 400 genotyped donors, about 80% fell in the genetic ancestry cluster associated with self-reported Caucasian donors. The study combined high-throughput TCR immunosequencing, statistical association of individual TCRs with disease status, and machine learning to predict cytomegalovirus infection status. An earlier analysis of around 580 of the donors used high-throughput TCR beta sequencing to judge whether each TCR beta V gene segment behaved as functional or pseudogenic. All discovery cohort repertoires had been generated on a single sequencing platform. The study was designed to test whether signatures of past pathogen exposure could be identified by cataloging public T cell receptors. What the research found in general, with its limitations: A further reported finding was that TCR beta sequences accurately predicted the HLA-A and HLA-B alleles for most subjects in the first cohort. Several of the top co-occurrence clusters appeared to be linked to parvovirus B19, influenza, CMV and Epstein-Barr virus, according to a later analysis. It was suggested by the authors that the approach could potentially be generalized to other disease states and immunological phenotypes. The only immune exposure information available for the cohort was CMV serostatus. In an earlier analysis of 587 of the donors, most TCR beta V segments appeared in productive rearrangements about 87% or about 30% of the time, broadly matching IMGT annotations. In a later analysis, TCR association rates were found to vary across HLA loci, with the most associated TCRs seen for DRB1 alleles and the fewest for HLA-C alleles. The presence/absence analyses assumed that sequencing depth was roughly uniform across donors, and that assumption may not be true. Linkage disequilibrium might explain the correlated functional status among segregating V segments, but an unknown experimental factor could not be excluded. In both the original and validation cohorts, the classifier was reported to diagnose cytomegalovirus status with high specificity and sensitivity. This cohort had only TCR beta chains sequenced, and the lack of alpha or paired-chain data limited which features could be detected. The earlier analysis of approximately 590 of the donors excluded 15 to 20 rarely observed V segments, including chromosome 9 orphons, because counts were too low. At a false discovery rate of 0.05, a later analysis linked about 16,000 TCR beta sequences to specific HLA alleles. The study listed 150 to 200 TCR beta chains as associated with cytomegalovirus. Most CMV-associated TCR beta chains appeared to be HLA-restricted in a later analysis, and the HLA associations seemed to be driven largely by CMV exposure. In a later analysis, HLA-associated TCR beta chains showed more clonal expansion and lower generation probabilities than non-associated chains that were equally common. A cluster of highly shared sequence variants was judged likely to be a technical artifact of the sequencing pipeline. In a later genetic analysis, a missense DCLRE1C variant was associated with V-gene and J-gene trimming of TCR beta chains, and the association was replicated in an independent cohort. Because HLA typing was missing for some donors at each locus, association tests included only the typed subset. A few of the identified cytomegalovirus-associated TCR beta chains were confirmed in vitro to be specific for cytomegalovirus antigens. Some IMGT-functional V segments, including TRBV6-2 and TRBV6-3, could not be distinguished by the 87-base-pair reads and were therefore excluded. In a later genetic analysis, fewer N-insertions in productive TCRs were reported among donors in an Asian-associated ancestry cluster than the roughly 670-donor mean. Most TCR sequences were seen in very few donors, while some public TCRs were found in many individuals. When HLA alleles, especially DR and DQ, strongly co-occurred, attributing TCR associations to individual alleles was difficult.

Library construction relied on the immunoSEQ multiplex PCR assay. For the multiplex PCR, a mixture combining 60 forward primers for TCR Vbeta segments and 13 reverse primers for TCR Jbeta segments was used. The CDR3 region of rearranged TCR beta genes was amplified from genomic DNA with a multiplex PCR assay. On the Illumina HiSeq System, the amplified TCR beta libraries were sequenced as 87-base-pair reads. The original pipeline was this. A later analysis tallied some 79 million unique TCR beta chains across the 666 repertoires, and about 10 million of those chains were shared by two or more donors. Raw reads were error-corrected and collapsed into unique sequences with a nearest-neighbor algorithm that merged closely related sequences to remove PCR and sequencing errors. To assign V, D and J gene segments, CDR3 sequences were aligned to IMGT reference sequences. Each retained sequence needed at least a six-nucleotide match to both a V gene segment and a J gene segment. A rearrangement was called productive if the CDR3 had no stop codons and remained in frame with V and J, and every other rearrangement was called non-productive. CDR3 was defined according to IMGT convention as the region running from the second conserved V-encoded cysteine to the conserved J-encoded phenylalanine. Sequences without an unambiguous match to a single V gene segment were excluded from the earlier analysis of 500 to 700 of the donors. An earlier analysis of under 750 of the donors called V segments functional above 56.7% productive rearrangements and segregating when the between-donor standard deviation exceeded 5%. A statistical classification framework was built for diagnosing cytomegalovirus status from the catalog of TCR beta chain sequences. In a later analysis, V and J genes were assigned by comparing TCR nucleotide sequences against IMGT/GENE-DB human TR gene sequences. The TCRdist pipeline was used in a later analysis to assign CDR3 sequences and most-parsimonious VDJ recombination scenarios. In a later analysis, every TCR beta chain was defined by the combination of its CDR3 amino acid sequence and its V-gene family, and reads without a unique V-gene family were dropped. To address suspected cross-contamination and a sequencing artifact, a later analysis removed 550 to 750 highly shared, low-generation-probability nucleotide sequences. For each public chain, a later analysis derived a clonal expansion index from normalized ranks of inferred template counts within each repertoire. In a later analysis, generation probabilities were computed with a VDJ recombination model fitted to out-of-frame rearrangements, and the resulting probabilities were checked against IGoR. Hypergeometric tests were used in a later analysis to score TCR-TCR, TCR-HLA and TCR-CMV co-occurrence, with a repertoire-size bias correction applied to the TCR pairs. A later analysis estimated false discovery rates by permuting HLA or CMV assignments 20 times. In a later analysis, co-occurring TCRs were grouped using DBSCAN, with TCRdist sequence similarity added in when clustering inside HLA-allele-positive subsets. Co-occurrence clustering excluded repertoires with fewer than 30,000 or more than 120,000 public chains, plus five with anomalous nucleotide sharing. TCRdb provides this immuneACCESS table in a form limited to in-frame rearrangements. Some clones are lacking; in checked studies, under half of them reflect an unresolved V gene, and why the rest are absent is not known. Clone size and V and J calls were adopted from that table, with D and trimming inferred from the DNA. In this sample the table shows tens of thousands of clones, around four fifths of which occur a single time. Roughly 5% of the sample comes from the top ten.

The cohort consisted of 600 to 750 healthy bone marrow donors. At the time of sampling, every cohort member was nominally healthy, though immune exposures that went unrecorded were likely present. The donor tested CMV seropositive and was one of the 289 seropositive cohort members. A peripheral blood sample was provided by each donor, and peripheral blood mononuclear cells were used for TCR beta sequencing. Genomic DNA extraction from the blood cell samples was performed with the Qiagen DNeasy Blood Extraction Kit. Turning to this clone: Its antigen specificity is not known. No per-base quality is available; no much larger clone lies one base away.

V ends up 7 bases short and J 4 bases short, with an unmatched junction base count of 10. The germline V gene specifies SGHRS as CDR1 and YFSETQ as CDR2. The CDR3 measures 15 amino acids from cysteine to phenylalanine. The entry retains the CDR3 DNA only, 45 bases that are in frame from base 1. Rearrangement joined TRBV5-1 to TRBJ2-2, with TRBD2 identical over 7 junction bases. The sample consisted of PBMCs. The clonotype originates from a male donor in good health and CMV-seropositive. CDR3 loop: CASRGGSWGTGELFF. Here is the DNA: TGCGCCAGCCGGGGAGGGTCCTGGGGCACCGGGGAGCTGTTTTTT.